Listed below are T cell receptor beta chains from one sample, sequenced in a study of Tregs in tolerant kidney transplant recipients. The protocol was immunoSEQ multiplex PCR, while the TCRdb copy is restricted to in-frame clones and leaves out a portion. The sample has about 240,000 clones; about 80% are singletons. The sample was CD4+ T cells from blood. Every receptor here comes from a human donor in good health. Both conserved end residues are trimmed from each CDR3.

>TRBJ2-6|TRBV5-4|14
ASSPGHPSGANVLT
>TRBJ2-7|TRBV6-1|12
ASSSGTGGGEQY
>TRBJ2-1|TRBV30|13
AWSVRLGSYNEQF
>TRBJ2-2|TRBV5-6|15
ASSLARRTAYTGELF
>TRBJ1-4|TRBV4-1|16
ASSQSQMYRWGGEKLF
>TRBJ2-5|TRBV19|13
ASSRTPHRQETQY
>TRBJ2-5|TRBV5-1|11
ASRGGPGETQY
>TRBJ1-1|TRBV19|12
ASSMRGPNTEAF
>TRBJ1-2|TRBV4-2|12
ASNEVDLNYGYT
>TRBJ2-7|TRBV28|12
ASRRTSGMGEQY
>TRBJ2-7|TRBV19|11
ASSTSGLYEQY
>TRBJ1-4|TRBV5-1|12
ASSTGEGNEKLF
>TRBJ1-5|TRBV21-1|16
ASSKVRGQGDSRQPQH
>TRBJ2-7|TRBV6-5|13
ASSYGIQGANEQY
>TRBJ1-1|TRBV5-8|10
ASSYQLHEAF
>TRBJ2-2|TRBV19|10
ASRRGEGELF
>TRBJ2-3|TRBV7-3|11
ASSLGLADTQY
>TRBJ2-1|TRBV7-9|13
ASSPAPSSYNEQF
>TRBJ2-7|TRBV7-7|11
ASSPDRGYEQY
>TRBJ1-3|TRBV5-1|14
ASSWSQRTSGNTIY
>TRBJ2-5|TRBV5-1|13
ASSLDGQGRGTQY
>TRBJ1-1|TRBV7-9|13
ASSPPGTGNTEAF
>TRBJ2-2|TRBV4-1|15
ASSPFERLMNTGELF
>TRBJ1-6|TRBV5-5|12
ASSLVPGDSPLH
>TRBJ2-3|TRBV2|13
ASRPDTTSTDTQY
>TRBJ1-3|TRBV7-9|10
APGGSGNTIY
>TRBJ1-3|TRBV5-6|16
ASSLGPRALISGNTIY
>TRBJ1-1|TRBV5-1|13
ASSLLGGTNTEAF
>TRBJ1-6|TRBV5-1|12
ASSLVAGTDSLH
>TRBJ2-5|TRBV5-4|15
ASSSGPTSGYQETQY
>TRBJ1-2|TRBV4-1|12
ASSFTGANYGYT
>TRBJ2-3|TRBV9|13
ASSVAFPSTDTQY
>TRBJ2-7|TRBV11-2|10
ASSLQGYEQY
>TRBJ1-6|TRBV19|15
ASSTGGVKSSNSPLH
>TRBJ1-5|TRBV7-9|13
ASSSGGGALQPQH
>TRBJ2-1|TRBV11-3|11
ASSRGGGNEQF
>TRBJ2-1|TRBV2|15
ASSYPIAGGHSYEQF
>TRBJ1-1|TRBV11-2|13
ASSSLKGIGTEAF
>TRBJ1-2|TRBV6-1|13
ASTIEVDSDYGYT
>TRBJ2-5|TRBV4-1|15
ASSLKPVSGSGETQY
>TRBJ1-5|TRBV19|12
ASTQGRGYQPQH
>TRBJ2-4|TRBV5-4|12
ASSLGVAKNIQY
>TRBJ1-5|TRBV19|11
ASSRVYNQPQH
>TRBJ1-1|TRBV30|11
AWRKEVNTEAF
>TRBJ2-3|TRBV6-5|13
ASRTPGTGTKAQY